Each of the 13 T cell receptor beta chains below was sequenced from the same sample in a study of T cells after yellow fever vaccination. TCRdb passed the 5' RACE reads through MiXCR, listing each CDR3 protein once. The sample shows under 150,000 distinct CDR3 sequences, about 15% of them seen only once. The material was CD8+ T cells sorted from PBMCs, obtained 5 days after the yellow fever booster vaccination. The source is a young man who received the YFV17D yellow fever vaccine.

This clonotype was seen only a few times. The V and J genes are TRBV12-3 or TRBV12-4 and TRBJ2-1; 7 nucleotides align to TRBD1. V was clipped by 7 bases and J by 6 bases; unmatched bases: 3. There are 12 residues in the CDR3. The CDR3 sequence: CASTPGGNEQFF. The DNA for the CDR3 is TGTGCCAGCACCCCAGGGGGCAATGAGCAGTTCTTC.

The gene calls are TRBV7-8 and TRBJ2-5; 10 bases are shared with TRBD2. Trimming took 5 bases from V and 4 from J; bases not matched to a gene: 10. Germline V CDR1 and CDR2: SGHVS, FQNEAQ. The CDR3 runs 16 residues. The DNA for the CDR3 is TGTGCCAGCAGCAGAAGGGAGCGGGGGGGCCCAGAGACCCAGTACTTC. Translated, it gives CASSRRERGGPETQYF.

This clonotype was detected only a few times. J is TRBJ1-1 and V is TRBV5-1, with D possibly TRBD1 on 5 matching bases. The CDR3 has 17 residues. The V end lost 1 base, the J end lost 5 bases, and 21 bases lay between the germline ends. Germline V gives CDR1 SGHRS, CDR2 YFSETQ. CDR3 bases: TGCGCCAGCAGCTTGATGGTTATTGTGCAGGGTAGAACTGAAGCTTTCTTT. Translating it yields CASSLMVIVQGRTEAFF. Combining the CDR3 with reference TRBV5-1 and TRBJ1-1 gives the whole variable domain KAGVTQTPRYLIKTRGQQVTLSCSPISGHRSVSWYQQTPGQGLQFLFEYFSETQRNKGNFPGRFSGRQFSNSRSEMNVSTLELGDSALYLCASSLMVIVQGRTEAFFGQGTRLTVV.

V and J are TRBV20-1 and TRBJ2-5; D possibly corresponds to TRBD2 (6 bases). Deletions cut 7 bases from V and 3 bases from J, with 18 bases between. Germline CDR1 and CDR2: DFQATT and SNEGSKA (reference sequence). This CDR3 has 14 residues. CDR3 sequence (DNA): TGCAGTGGCCATCCTTGGCGGGGAGAAGAGACCCAGTACTTC. Translating gives CSGHPWRGEETQYF.

This clonotype has just a few counts. The chain has TRBV5-4 and TRBJ2-7; the D gene is possibly TRBD2 (5 bases). Germline CDR1 reads SGHNT; CDR2 reads YYREEE (reference sequence). The CDR3 contains 14 residues. V lost 2 bases to trimming and J lost 2 bases, with 11 bases between them. The CDR3 here is CASSFRGNPYEQYF. The CDR3 DNA reads TGTGCCAGCAGCTTTCGAGGGAACCCCTACGAGCAGTACTTC.

This clonotype was observed a handful of times. The J gene is TRBJ2-2, the V gene TRBV6-5, with 11 positions matching TRBD2. From germline, CDR1 is MNHEY and CDR2 SVGAGI. The CDR3 is 17 residues long. After removal of 4 bases from V and 6 bases from J, the junction contained 10 bases not matched to a gene. CDR3 protein: CASSSQLAGGLAGELFF. Written as DNA, the CDR3 is TGTGCCAGCAGTTCACAGCTAGCGGGGGGACTCGCCGGGGAGCTGTTTTTT.

This clonotype was observed a few times. V gene TRBV6-4 combines with J gene TRBJ2-3; D uncertain. Germline CDR1 reads MRHNA; CDR2 reads SNTAGT. The germline V and J ends were trimmed by 4 bases and 0 bases, with 8 bases remaining between them. The CDR3 contains 14 residues. The CDR3 DNA reads TGTGCCAGCAGTGTCCGCGCGAGCACAGATACGCAGTATTTT. This gives the protein CASSVRASTDTQYF.

This clonotype appeared a few times. CDR3 amino acids: CASSPQGGIGQETQYF. CDR3 bases: TGTGCCAGCAGTCCGCAGGGGGGGATTGGCCAAGAGACCCAGTACTTC. The rearrangement links TRBV28 to TRBJ2-5; the D call may be TRBD1 or TRBD2 (7 bases each). The CDR3 contains 16 residues. Germline V gene lookup returns CDR1 MDHEN and CDR2 SYDVKM. With 5 bases removed from V and 1 base from J, the gap between germline ends came to 17 bases. The full variable domain, rest sourced from reference TRBV28 and TRBJ2-5, is DVKVTQSSRYLVKRTGEKVFLECVQDMDHENMFWYRQDPGLGLRLIYFSYDVKMKEKGDIPEGYSVSREKKERFSLILESASTNQTSMYLCASSPQGGIGQETQYFGPGTRLLVL.

The chain is built from TRBV29-1 and TRBJ2-1, with 7 nucleotides matching TRBD1. The CDR3 runs to 14 residues. Trimming removed 4 bases from V and 3 bases from J; junction bases left unmatched: 6. CDR1 is SQVTM, CDR2 ANQGSEA, per germline. CDR3 amino acids: CSVARDSYYNEQFF. The CDR3 region has the DNA TGCAGCGTTGCGAGGGACAGTTACTACAATGAGCAGTTCTTC.

This clonotype was seen a handful of times. This chain links TRBV6-1 with TRBJ1-1, with no clear D. The CDR3 length is 15 residues. Trimming stripped 3 bases from V and 3 bases from J, with 14 bases between. Germline CDR1 MNHNS, CDR2 SASEGT. CDR3 nucleotides: TGTGCCAGCAGTGACCGGGCGGATAGGGACACTGAAGCTTTCTTT. Translation: CASSDRADRDTEAFF.

In its sample, this clonotype was seen once. The chain employs TRBV6-5 and TRBJ1-2, with TRBD1 matching over 7 bases. CDR3 length: 15 residues. Per the germline V gene, CDR1 is MNHEY and CDR2 is SVGAGI. Unmatched junction bases numbered 13, after V lost 8 bases and J lost 4 bases. CDR3: CASSPWEGAAYGYTF. The CDR3 DNA sequence: TGTGCCAGCTCCCCCTGGGAGGGGGCAGCCTATGGCTACACCTTC.

This clonotype was recorded a few times. The chain is built from TRBV4-2 and TRBJ2-1, with D possibly TRBD1 on 6 matching bases. V was trimmed by 0 bases and J by 4 bases, leaving 13 bases between them. Germline CDR1 reads LGHNA; CDR2 reads YNFKEQ. This CDR3 region has 16 residues. The CDR3 nucleotides read TGTGCCAGCAGCCAAGAACCAGGGGCGTATTACAATGAGCAGTTCTTC. Translating it yields CASSQEPGAYYNEQFF.

This clonotype has a count of ten or more. V is TRBV6-5 and J is TRBJ2-5; D unresolved. With 6 bases removed from V and 3 bases from J, the gap between germline ends came to 11 bases. Germline V gives CDR1 MNHEY, CDR2 SVGAGI. The CDR3 is 13 residues long. CDR3 in amino acids: CASSSIPEETQYF. The CDR3 nucleotides are TGTGCCAGCAGCAGCATCCCCGAAGAGACCCAGTACTTC.